This section outlines one T cell receptor (beta chain) sequence together with its context. Germline V CDR1 and CDR2: MNHEY, SVGEGT. There are 15 residues in the CDR3. V was clipped by 2 bases and J by 0 bases, with 8 bases between them. TCRdb fed the RT-PCR reads into MiXCR, producing one record per CDR3 protein. The repertoire holds about a million distinct CDR3 sequences, around 17% seen once, with approximately 5.9% in the top ten. The data derive from a study of patients and donors after allogeneic stem cell transplantation. The chain carries TRBV6-2 or TRBV6-3 and TRBJ1-3; D is possibly TRBD1 (6 bases). The TCR originated in a human donor who was either an allogeneic HSCT recipient or a stem cell or donor lymphocyte infusion donor (not recorded which). It is not recorded whose cells these are; they may come from a transplant donor. Material: blood, either unsorted or a sorted T cell fraction (not recorded which). The CDR3 DNA follows: TGTGCCAGCAGTTACCCGGACAGCTCTGGAAACACCATATATTTT. This translates into CASSYPDSSGNTIYF.